This TCR beta chain was recovered during a study of siplizumab effects on memory and regulatory T cells (dated by TCRdb to between 2017 and 2020). Some background on the complete study: The study looked at the effect of siplizumab, an anti-CD2 antibody, on alloreactive T-cell subsets in allogeneic mixed lymphocyte reactions made from human PBMCs. Paper-wide results and their limitations: Compared with memory T cells, unstimulated naive T cells appeared more diverse, and naive cells seemed to make a substantial contribution to the alloresponse. Among mappable alloreactive CD4+ clones, an average Treg-derived fraction of less than 70% was observed with siplizumab, compared with approximately 25% in control reactions. No functional confirmation was obtained for the suppressive function of proliferating Tregs from siplizumab cultures. Because sequences below about 10^-5 frequency were poorly captured, only a minor fraction of alloreactive clones could be mapped to unstimulated subsets. Siplizumab significantly reduced the cumulative frequency of alloreactive sequences traceable to unstimulated CD4+ memory T cells. About 75-95% of proliferating CD4+ or CD8+ clones could not be given a naive or memory phenotype.

As for this clone: Its antigen target is currently unknown. Per-nucleotide qualities are absent, and no much larger clonotype sits a single base away.

TCRbeta CDR3 sequencing was performed on sorted unstimulated T cells and on proliferating T cells recovered from mixed lymphocyte reactions. Fresh whole blood from about 9 HLA-typed healthy donors was used as the source from which PBMCs were isolated. Unstimulated CD4+ non-regulatory T cells were FACS-sorted to map the origin of alloreactive clones. Libraries were constructed by the immunoSEQ multiplex PCR assay. Each sample had roughly 100,000 TCR templates assayed by the deep sequencing platform. Genomic DNA extracted from sorted T cells was used for TCRbeta CDR3 sequencing. In the paper's pipeline: The R programming language was used for clonal analysis of TCRbeta CDR3 data. Alloreactive CD4+ and CD8+ clones were identified by comparing unstimulated samples to CFSE-low samples taken after the reaction. Regulatory or non-regulatory origin of alloreactive CD4+ clones was assigned by matching sequences to the sorted unstimulated Treg and non-Treg repertoires. This is the immuneACCESS table as TCRdb keeps it, with only in-frame sequences that have V and J called. A part of the clones is gone; compared with another copy, unresolved V genes explain less than half, and the rest is unexplained. The V and J calls and the clone size are those of that table, but D and trimming were determined from the DNA. A total of 85,000 to 95,000 clones appear in this sample, 94% of them only once. The ten most abundant clones make up roughly 0.3% of the sample.

The sample taken for sequencing was non-Treg CD4+ T cells sorted from blood. The cell subset or site label, read with the paper, signifies: FACS-sorted unstimulated CD4+ non-regulatory T cells. This clonotype originated in a human donor in good health.

Here the CDR3 is given as CASRGLQGAETQYF. The DNA is TGTGCCAGTAGGGGTCTACAGGGGGCAGAGACCCAGTACTTC. The chain is encoded by TRBV19 joined to TRBJ2-5; TRBD1 fits 9 bases in the junction. Trimming accounts for 6 bases at V and 4 bases at J, while the number of junction bases matched to no gene is 6. For CDR1 and CDR2, the germline V gene (reference sequence) lists LNHDA and SQIVND. The CDR3 goes from the cysteine to the phenylalanine over 14 residues. CDR3 DNA only is kept here, 42 bases in frame from base 1.